These 8 T cell receptor beta chains originate from one sample sequenced in a study of shared clonotypes between healthy human individuals. Sequencing used immunoSEQ multiplex PCR; TCRdb keeps in-frame clones, though not all of them. The table records some 96,000 clones, approximately 44% of them present only once. Specimen: PBMCs. The receptor set was obtained from a woman in her 40s in good health. Some clones in this sample may be carry-over from other donors' samples.

The chain employs TRBV10-3 and TRBJ1-1, with D uncertain. This CDR3 contains 11 residues. Trimming removed 3 bases at V and 10 bases at J, with 9 bases between. CDR1 ENHRY and CDR2 SYGVKD come from the germline V gene. The chain's CDR3 is CAISDTARAFF. In DNA, the CDR3 is TGTGCCATCAGTGACACGGCGCGAGCTTTCTTT.

Note on this clone: The junction departs from the called germline gene at one end, perhaps through a read error. The V and J genes are TRBV5-4 and TRBJ2-7, with D possibly being TRBD1 (5 bases). The CDR3 extends over 15 amino acids. CDR1 is SGHNT and CDR2 is YYREEE in the germline V gene (reference sequence). CDR3 in amino acids: CAGSYSPDSPLEQYF. CDR3 coding DNA: TGTGCCGGCAGTTACTCCCCCGACAGTCCCCTGGAGCAGTACTTC.

The chain employs TRBV2 and TRBJ1-1, with D possibly TRBD1 on 5 matching bases. V shed 7 bases and J shed 1 base, with 10 bases lying between them. This CDR3 is 13 amino acids long. Germline CDR1 reads SNHLY; CDR2 reads FYNNEI. DNA for the CDR3: TGTGCCAGCACCAGGGCGGGGAACACTGAAGCTTTCTTT. Amino acids: CASTRAGNTEAFF.

This clone was detected a few times. Other DNA variants within this sample encode the same CDR3. The V gene is TRBV19, the J gene TRBJ1-2; the D gene is possibly TRBD1 (5 bases). Germline loops: CDR1 LNHDA, CDR2 SQIVND (reference sequence). The CDR3 has 14 amino acids. V dropped 4 bases and J dropped 1 base, with 10 bases sitting between them. The CDR3 DNA sequence: TGTGCCAGTAGTAACCCAGGGATTAACTATGGCTACACCTTC. It encodes CASSNPGINYGYTF.

This clone has at least ten counts. This rearrangement joins TRBV28 to TRBJ1-5; tentative D call: TRBD1 (5 bases). V dropped 6 bases and J dropped 5 bases, with 8 bases sitting between them. CDR1 and CDR2 (germline): MDHEN, SYDVKM. The CDR3 sequence is 12 residues long. The CDR3 spells CASRGPHQPQHF. The CDR3 nucleotides read TGTGCCAGCAGGGGGCCGCATCAGCCCCAGCATTTT.

This chain uses TRBV28 with TRBJ1-2, with D perhaps matching TRBD1 (6 bases). V dropped 3 bases and J dropped 7 bases, with 21 bases sitting between them. Germline CDR1 reads MDHEN; CDR2 reads SYDVKM. The CDR3 has 16 residues. The CDR3 is CASSFLPPRGAPGYTF. The CDR3 nucleotides read TGTGCCAGCAGTTTCCTCCCCCCTCGGGGGGCACCTGGCTACACCTTC.

The chain combines TRBV2 with TRBJ2-5; 7 nucleotides line up with TRBD1. The last part of the DNA fits TRBJ2-7 better; the J call may be wrong. The CDR3 totals 15 residues. Germline CDR1 reads SNHLY; CDR2 reads FYNNEI. The CDR3 sequence: CASSEETGYAYEQYF. DNA for the CDR3: TGTGCCAGCAGTGAAGAGACAGGGTATGCCTACGAGCAGTACTTC.

The table lists this clone with many counts. The V and J genes are TRBV28 and TRBJ1-6; 8 positions agree with TRBD1. CDR3 length: 14 amino acids. CDR1 MDHEN and CDR2 SYDVKM come from the germline V gene. V shed 3 bases, J shed 8 bases, and the junction held 3 bases outside the gene matches. The CDR3 reads CASSFPGGHSPLHF. The CDR3 DNA sequence: TGTGCCAGCAGTTTTCCAGGGGGCCATTCACCCCTCCACTTT.